The next 10 T cell receptor beta chains were all read from a single sample in a study of T cell repertoires in cytomegalovirus infection. TCRdb redid the calling of the reads with MiXCR, one entry per CDR3 protein. The data hold about 770,000 distinct CDR3 sequences, with just under 30% observed a single time. No antigen has been identified for these receptors. The starting material was cultured CD8+ T cells from PBMCs, obtained from culture after CMV antigen stimulation. These receptors all stem from a human donor in good health (CMV status not recorded). Some clones in this sample may be carry-over from other donors' samples.

This clonotype was detected only a few times. This chain uses TRBV7-9 with TRBJ2-2; a weak D match, TRBD2 (5 bases). Looked up from germline, CDR1 is SEHNR and CDR2 is FQNEAQ (reference sequence). The CDR3 sequence is 15 residues long. V shed 5 bases and J shed 4 bases, with 14 bases lying between them. The CDR3 nucleotides read TGTGCCAGCAGCGCTCCAAGTGGACTCACCGGGGAGCTGTTTTTT. This translates into CASSAPSGLTGELFF.

A few counts support this clonotype. The chain is built from TRBV29-1 and TRBJ2-5; D not resolved. CDR1 and CDR2 from the germline V gene are SQVTM and ANQGSEA. This CDR3 contains 13 residues. V was clipped by 4 bases and J by 1 base, with 10 bases between them. The CDR3 sequence: CSVVPKSQETQYF. CDR3 DNA: TGCAGCGTTGTCCCCAAGTCCCAAGAGACCCAGTACTTC.

This clonotype was counted many times. V usage is TRBV7-2 and J usage is TRBJ2-7; 9 bases align to TRBD2. The CDR3 runs to 15 residues. Germline lookup yields CDR1 SGHTA and CDR2 FQGNSA. Germline trimming cut 2 bases from V and 4 bases from J; bases unmatched to any gene: 6. The CDR3 loop reads CASSLSGGTIYEQYV. The CDR3 nucleotides read TGTGCCAGCAGCTTAAGCGGGGGGACAATTTACGAGCAGTACGTC.

V gene TRBV29-1 combines with J gene TRBJ2-7, with D possibly being TRBD1 or TRBD2 (5 bases each). Trimming left V 1 base short and J 4 bases short, with 8 bases between. Germline loops: CDR1 SQVTM, CDR2 ANQGSEA. This CDR3 is built from 12 residues. The CDR3 coding sequence is TGCAGCGTTGAAGGGGGACCTTACGAGCAGTACTTC. This encodes CSVEGGPYEQYF.

In this sample, this clonotype turned up a few times. V gene TRBV27 combines with J gene TRBJ2-1, with TRBD2 matching over 10 bases. V dropped 3 bases and J dropped 12; count of bases not matched to a gene: 11. This CDR3 has 15 amino acids. Germline CDR1 reads MNHEY; CDR2 reads SMNVEV (reference sequence). This CDR3 reads CASSFTSGASGAQFF. The CDR3 DNA reads as TGTGCCAGCAGTTTCACTAGCGGGGCCTCAGGTGCGCAGTTCTTC.

This clonotype was detected many times. The V gene is TRBV7-2, the J gene TRBJ2-7; D assignment may be TRBD1 or TRBD2 (6 bases each). V lost 0 bases to trimming and J lost 4 bases, with 10 bases between them. CDR3 length: 14 amino acids. Germline loops: CDR1 SGHTA, CDR2 FQGNSA. The CDR3 DNA reads TGTGCCAGCAGCTTAGCGGGGGGCGGATACGAGCAGTACTTC. Its protein is CASSLAGGGYEQYF.

The chain employs TRBV12-3 or TRBV12-4 and TRBJ2-7; D might be TRBD1 (9 bases). The CDR3 is made up of 17 amino acids. The V end was cut by 2 bases, the J end by 2 bases, with 19 bases between. CDR3 bases: TGTGCCAGCAGTTTACGGGGGGGTTGGACAGGGGCCTACGAGCAGTACTTC. Protein: CASSLRGGWTGAYEQYF.

This clonotype was seen a few times. This rearrangement joins TRBV27 to TRBJ2-1; perhaps D is TRBD1 or TRBD2 (5 bases each). The germline V gene encodes CDR1 MNHEY and CDR2 SMNVEV (reference sequence). There are 16 residues in the CDR3. V was trimmed by 2 bases and J by 4 bases, leaving 15 bases between them. CDR3 amino acids: CASSLNLGTNYNEQFF. CDR3 nucleotides: TGTGCCAGCAGTTTAAATTTAGGGACGAATTACAATGAGCAGTTCTTC.

This clonotype has ten or more counts. The rearrangement uses TRBV7-2 and TRBJ1-6; D is unclear. The CDR3 loop spans 17 amino acids. Germline loops: CDR1 SGHTA, CDR2 FQGNSA. V lost 1 base to trimming and J lost 2 bases, with 12 bases between them. In nucleotides, the CDR3 is TGTGCCAGCAGCTTAGAAAGGCCGGGAACCTATAATTCACCCCTCCACTTT. Its protein is CASSLERPGTYNSPLHF.

The CDR3 reads CASSLLGDSSYEQYF. The DNA for the CDR3 is TGCGCCAGCAGCCTCCTAGGGGACAGCTCCTACGAGCAGTACTTC. The chain is built from TRBV4-1 and TRBJ2-7; TRBD1 aligns across 7 bases. Germline V CDR1 and CDR2: MGHRA, YSYEKL. The J segment lost 0 bases and the V segment lost 4 bases, leaving 6 bases of the junction unmatched. The CDR3 length is 15 residues.